The 29 T cell receptor beta chains below were found in one sample sequenced in a study of siplizumab effects on memory and regulatory T cells. Sequencing used immunoSEQ multiplex PCR; TCRdb keeps in-frame clones, though not all of them. The repertoire holds roughly 100,000 clones, with 93% as singletons. The material sequenced was CD4+ T cells sorted from blood. These receptors were obtained from a human donor in good health.

The V call is TRBV5-1, the J call TRBJ1-2; possible D gene TRBD1, 5 bases. Trimming removed 0 bases at V and 6 bases at J, with 9 bases between. Per the germline V gene, CDR1 is SGHRS and CDR2 is YFSETQ. The CDR3 is 13 residues long. The CDR3 nucleotides read TGCGCCAGCAGCTTGGAGGCAGGGAATGGCTACACCTTC. Translating it yields CASSLEAGNGYTF.

V gene TRBV6-6 combines with J gene TRBJ1-4; D unclear. This CDR3 is built from 14 residues. The germline V and J ends were trimmed by 7 bases and 7 bases, with 16 bases remaining between them. Germline V gene sequence: CDR1 MNHNY, CDR2 SVGAGI (reference sequence). Written as DNA, the CDR3 is TGTGCCAGCAACCTAAGTCCGGGGATTGAAAAACTGTTTTTT. Protein product: CASNLSPGIEKLFF.

This clone was picked up one time. The chain uses TRBV9 and TRBJ2-2, with a possible D match to TRBD1 (5 bases). This CDR3 contains 14 residues. Germline assignment: CDR1 SGDLS and CDR2 YYNGEE. Trimming left V 3 bases short and J 8 bases short, with 14 bases between. The CDR3 sequence is CASSATRSGGELFF. The CDR3, as DNA: TGTGCCAGCAGCGCGACCCGGTCAGGGGGGGAGCTGTTTTTT.

This rearrangement joins TRBV7-2 to TRBJ2-3; 7 bases are shared with TRBD2. The CDR3 consists of 15 residues. The germline gives CDR1 SGHTA, CDR2 FQGNSA. V trimming: 2 bases; J trimming: 4 bases; junction bases outside the gene matches: 6. The CDR3 is CASSLMASGADTQYF. CDR3 DNA sequence: TGTGCCAGCAGCTTAATGGCCAGCGGGGCAGATACGCAGTATTTT. The variable domain in full, completed from reference TRBV7-2 and TRBJ2-3, reads GAGVSQSPSNKVTEKGKDVELRCDPISGHTALYWYRQSLGQGLEFLIYFQGNSAPDKSGLPSDRFSAERTGGSVSTLTIQRTQQEDSAVYLCASSLMASGADTQYFGPGTRLTVL.

The chain employs TRBV10-3 and TRBJ2-7; no firm D call. CDR3 size: 11 residues. V shed 2 bases and J shed 3 bases, with 2 bases lying between them. Germline lookup yields CDR1 ENHRY and CDR2 SYGVKD. The CDR3 spells CAISENYEQYF. The CDR3 DNA reads as TGTGCCATCAGTGAGAACTACGAGCAGTACTTC.

The V and J genes are TRBV6-1 and TRBJ1-4, with a weak D call TRBD1 (6 bases). The CDR3 sequence is 17 residues long. Germline V gene sequence: CDR1 MNHNS, CDR2 SASEGT. The germline V and J ends were trimmed by 0 bases and 4 bases, with 15 bases remaining between them. The CDR3 reads CASSEAGFDRYNEKLFF. As DNA, the CDR3 is TGTGCCAGCAGTGAAGCCGGATTTGACAGGTATAATGAAAAACTGTTTTTT.

The rearrangement joins TRBV19 to TRBJ2-3; possible D gene TRBD2, 6 bases. Germline V gene data show CDR1 as LNHDA and CDR2 as SQIVND (reference sequence). This CDR3 spans 16 amino acids. Trimming cost V 0 bases and J 8 bases, with 18 bases left between them. Here the CDR3 reads CASSIDHRGLLVTQYF. The CDR3 DNA reads as TGTGCCAGTAGTATAGATCATCGGGGACTCCTAGTTACGCAGTATTTT.

The V call is TRBV2, the J call TRBJ2-7; possibly TRBD1 or TRBD2 for D (5 bases each). The CDR3 contains 14 residues. V gave up 6 bases and J gave up 5 bases, with 17 bases separating them. The germline CDR1 and CDR2 sequences are SNHLY and FYNNEI. CDR3 DNA: TGTGCCAGCAGACCCGGGACCGCTCGGGACGAGCAGTACTTC. This encodes CASRPGTARDEQYF.

This clone was seen only a few times. This chain joins TRBV5-1 and TRBJ2-7; weak D call: TRBD2 (6 bases). This CDR3 comprises 13 residues. The ends were cut back, 0 bases at V and 3 bases at J, with 7 bases in the middle. The germline V gene has CDR1 SGHRS and CDR2 YFSETQ. The CDR3 reads CASSLEGLYEQYF. The DNA for the CDR3 is TGCGCCAGCAGCTTGGAGGGACTCTACGAGCAGTACTTC.

The V call is TRBV27, the J call TRBJ1-2; D remains unclear. CDR1 MNHEY and CDR2 SMNVEV come from the germline V gene (reference sequence). CDR3 size: 13 residues. V was clipped by 3 bases and J by 5 bases, with 10 bases between them. The CDR3 coding sequence is TGTGCCAGCAGTTTGTCGGGTGGGTATGGCTACACCTTC. Residues: CASSLSGGYGYTF.

CDR3 coding DNA: TGTGCCAGCAGCACCAGGCGGGGGGCCTCCTACGAGCAGTACTTC. Translation gives CASSTRRGASYEQYF. This rearrangement joins TRBV11-3 to TRBJ2-7; TRBD2 matches at 8 bases. The germline V gene has CDR1 SGHNT and CDR2 YENEEA. Trimming at V came to 5 bases and at J to 0 bases, leaving 6 bases not matched to a gene. This CDR3 is built from 15 residues.

The chain uses TRBV27 and TRBJ1-1, with TRBD1 matching over 7 bases. The germline V gene encodes CDR1 MNHEY and CDR2 SMNVEV (reference sequence). With V trimmed by 6 bases and J by 5 bases, 12 bases remained unmatched. The CDR3 has 15 amino acids. In nucleotides, the CDR3 is TGTGCCAGCAGCCCCGACAGGGAGTCGTGGACTGAAGCTTTCTTT. This codes for CASSPDRESWTEAFF.

The CDR3 protein is CATSRGRSGELFF. Written as DNA, the CDR3 is TGTGCCACCAGCAGAGGGCGATCCGGGGAGCTGTTTTTT. The rearrangement uses TRBV15 and TRBJ2-2; D not resolved. The CDR3 length is 13 residues. CDR1 is LNHNV, CDR2 YYDKDF, per germline (reference sequence). Deletions cut 1 base from V and 6 bases from J, with 6 bases between.

In this sample, this clone turned up once. The rearrangement uses TRBV30 and TRBJ2-1; tentative D call: TRBD1 (6 bases). V lost 3 bases and J 10 bases, leaving 16 bases between the germline ends. Germline assignment: CDR1 GTSNPN and CDR2 SVGIG (reference sequence). The CDR3 runs 13 residues. The CDR3 region is CAWSQGTPKEQFF. The CDR3 DNA reads TGTGCCTGGAGCCAGGGGACACCCAAAGAGCAGTTCTTC.

This chain joins TRBV7-6 and TRBJ2-7, with TRBD2 matching over 7 bases. V trimming: 5 bases; J trimming: 1 base; junction bases outside the gene matches: 8. The CDR3 has 15 residues. In germline, CDR1 is SGHVS, CDR2 FNYEAQ. DNA of the CDR3: TGTGCCAGCAGCCCTTTAGCGGGCAAATCCTACGAGCAGTACTTC. Translated, it gives CASSPLAGKSYEQYF.

This clone occurred a few times. The genes are TRBV6-5 and TRBJ1-1, with D possibly TRBD1 on 5 matching bases. The CDR3 has 14 residues. Per germline, CDR1 MNHEY and CDR2 SVGAGI. With 1 base removed from V and 1 base from J, the gap between germline ends came to 7 bases. The CDR3 DNA is TGTGCCAGCAGTTACTGGGGGACGAACACTGAAGCTTTCTTT. This gives the protein CASSYWGTNTEAFF.

This rearrangement joins TRBV4-2 to TRBJ1-1; 8 bases fit TRBD1. The CDR3 is 14 residues long. J was trimmed by 4 bases and V by 4 bases; bases with no gene match: 5. In germline, CDR1 is LGHNA, CDR2 YNFKEQ. CDR3 region: CASSPTGDGTEAFF. The CDR3 DNA reads TGTGCCAGCAGCCCGACAGGGGATGGCACTGAAGCTTTCTTT.

The chain is built from TRBV18 and TRBJ2-7; possibly TRBD2 for D (5 bases). The CDR3 totals 16 residues. The germline CDR1 and CDR2 sequences are KGHSH and LQKENI. Trimming left V 3 bases short and J 6 bases short, with 21 bases between. As DNA, the CDR3 is TGTGCCAGCTCACCGCAACCGGGATTCGGGTTCTTCGAGCAGTACTTC. This encodes CASSPQPGFGFFEQYF. Together with reference TRBV18 and TRBJ2-7, the CDR3 gives the full variable domain: NAGVMQNPRHLVRRRGQEARLRCSPMKGHSHVYWYRQLPEEGLKFMVYLQKENIIDESGMPKERFSAEFPKEGPSILRIQQVVRGDSAAYFCASSPQPGFGFFEQYFGPGTRLTVT.

V is TRBV20-1 and J is TRBJ2-3, with D perhaps matching TRBD2 (5 bases). V lost 8 bases, J lost 6 bases, and 12 bases lay in between. CDR1 and CDR2 (germline): DFQATT, SNEGSKA (reference sequence). The CDR3 length is 11 residues. The CDR3 bases are TGCAGTCCTTCCAGGACTGATACGCAGTATTTT. Encoded protein: CSPSRTDTQYF.

The V call is TRBV7-9, the J call TRBJ2-1; a possible D gene is TRBD1 (5 bases). Trimming cost V 5 bases and J 5 bases, with 10 bases left between them. The CDR3 runs to 13 residues. Per the germline V gene, CDR1 is SEHNR and CDR2 is FQNEAQ (reference sequence). The CDR3 is CASSPAGNNEQFF. As DNA, the CDR3 is TGTGCCAGCAGCCCCGCAGGGAACAATGAGCAGTTCTTC.

The chain has TRBV18 and TRBJ2-2; D may be TRBD1 (5 bases). Germline CDR1 KGHSH, CDR2 LQKENI. Trimming removed 2 bases from V and 4 bases from J, with 8 bases in between. The CDR3 consists of 14 residues. The CDR3 DNA reads as TGTGCCAGCTCACCATCTGACAGCACCGGGGAGCTGTTTTTT. Its translation: CASSPSDSTGELFF.

The DNA for the CDR3 is TGTGCCAGTAGTAGCGGGGACAGGGCGGGGAATGGCTACACCTTC. Protein sequence: CASSSGDRAGNGYTF. The J gene is TRBJ1-2, the V gene TRBV19; 9 positions agree with TRBD1. The CDR3 has 15 amino acids. Germline V gene lookup returns CDR1 LNHDA and CDR2 SQIVND (reference sequence). V lost 4 bases to trimming and J lost 6 bases; unmatched junction nucleotides: 9.

In its sample, this clone was seen a few times. The chain recombines TRBV5-6 with TRBJ1-1; TRBD1 agrees at 9 bases. This CDR3 comprises 13 residues. Germline V lookup: CDR1 SGHDT, CDR2 YYEEEE. V shed 5 bases, J shed 2 bases, and the junction held 1 base outside the gene matches. The CDR3 loop reads CASRTGGNTEAFF. The CDR3 region has the DNA TGTGCCAGCAGGACAGGGGGAAACACTGAAGCTTTCTTT.

Details on this clone: Other DNA sequences within the sample encode an identical CDR3. This sequence joins TRBV9 and TRBJ1-2, with 9 bases identical to TRBD1. Per germline, CDR1 SGDLS and CDR2 YYNGEE. This CDR3 region has 14 residues. The junction had 2 bases not matched to a gene; V was cut back by 0 bases and J by 5 bases. CDR3 residues: CASSVGQGVYGYTF. The CDR3 DNA reads as TGTGCCAGCAGCGTAGGACAGGGGGTTTATGGCTACACCTTC. The whole variable domain, remainder taken from reference TRBV9 and TRBJ1-2, is DSGVTQTPKHLITATGQRVTLRCSPRSGDLSVYWYQQSLDQGLQFLIQYYNGEERAKGNILERFSAQQFPDLHSELNLSSLELGDSALYFCASSVGQGVYGYTFGSGTRLTVV.

In its sample, this clone was seen once. The CDR3 bases are TGTGCCACCGGGACAGGGGGAATGAATGAGCAGTTCTTC. The encoded protein is CATGTGGMNEQFF. This chain connects TRBV6-5 to TRBJ2-1; 11 nucleotides match TRBD1. Germline lookup yields CDR1 MNHEY and CDR2 SVGAGI. The V segment lost 10 bases and the J segment 7 bases; nucleotides outside the gene matches: 6. The CDR3 has 13 residues.

The chain uses TRBV12-5 and TRBJ1-1; D gene ambiguous. Per germline, CDR1 LGHNT and CDR2 FRNRAP. The CDR3 runs 17 residues. The ends were cut back, 0 bases at V and 1 base at J, with 15 bases in the middle. The CDR3, as DNA: TGTGCTAGTGGTTTGGTACCCCCGTGGGGTACGAACACTGAAGCTTTCTTT. It codes for CASGLVPPWGTNTEAFF.

The J gene is TRBJ2-7, the V gene TRBV19, with D possibly matching TRBD1 (6 bases). CDR1 is LNHDA and CDR2 is SQIVND in the germline V gene (reference sequence). Deletions cut 1 base from V and 6 bases from J, with 13 bases between. The CDR3 length is 14 residues. This CDR3 reads CASSIASTGFEQYF. CDR3 bases: TGTGCCAGTAGTATAGCCTCAACAGGGTTCGAGCAGTACTTC.

The chain joins TRBV14 to TRBJ2-1; D is perhaps TRBD1 or TRBD2 (6 bases each). CDR1 SGHDN and CDR2 FVKESK come from the germline V gene. V shed 0 bases and J shed 1 base, with 16 bases lying between them. The CDR3 covers 18 residues. CDR3 amino acids: CASSQEGIRGLSYNEQFF. The CDR3 DNA is TGTGCCAGCAGCCAAGAAGGGATACGGGGGCTATCCTACAATGAGCAGTTCTTC.

The rearrangement links TRBV18 to TRBJ2-7, with a tentative D call TRBD1 (5 bases). Germline V gene sequence: CDR1 KGHSH, CDR2 LQKENI. The CDR3 spans 14 residues. V shed 2 bases and J shed 2 bases, with 10 bases lying between them. The CDR3 sequence: CASSPIEGAYEQYF. CDR3 nucleotide sequence: TGTGCCAGCTCACCAATTGAAGGGGCCTACGAGCAGTACTTC.